The rows below give T cell receptor beta chains drawn from one sample of a study of blood T cell repertoires in COVID-19. The assay was immunoSEQ multiplex PCR, and TCRdb's table has in-frame clones only and misses some. The sample lists 90,000 to 110,000 clones; about four fifths were seen once. Sequencing was performed on peripheral blood. These receptors were obtained from an older man with acute or convalescent COVID-19. CDR3s include the opening cysteine and the closing phenylalanine or tryptophan. D genes are given only for firm matches. Clone size appears in some rows only: once, few, many, or a class for an expanded clone.

TRBV6-2/TRBV6-3	few	TRBJ1-5	TRBD1	CASSPGTGVYQPQHF	TGTGCCAGCAGTCCCGGGACAGGTGTCTATCAGCCCCAGCATTTT
TRBV6-6	.	TRBJ2-5	TRBD1	CASSDRGSQETQYF	TGTGCCAGCAGTGACAGGGGGAGCCAAGAGACCCAGTACTTC
TRBV19	.	TRBJ2-7	TRBD1	CASKGRGPSYEQYF	TGTGCCAGTAAAGGCAGGGGGCCATCCTACGAGCAGTACTTC
TRBV29-1	few	TRBJ1-1	.	CSVAPVTEAFF	TGCAGCGTTGCCCCGGTCACTGAAGCTTTCTTT
TRBV7-2	.	TRBJ2-1	.	CASSLGQGPNNEQFF	TGTGCCAGCAGCTTAGGCCAGGGGCCCAACAATGAGCAGTTCTTC
TRBV3-1/TRBV3-2	.	TRBJ2-5	TRBD1	CASSQYDRGETQYF	TGTGCCAGCAGCCAATACGACAGGGGAGAGACCCAGTACTTC
TRBV14	.	TRBJ1-3	.	CASSRQSLGNTIYF	TGTGCCAGCAGCCGACAGAGCCTGGGAAACACCATATATTTT
TRBV5-1	.	TRBJ2-5	.	CASSSYSQETQYF	TGCGCCAGCAGCTCTTATTCCCAAGAGACCCAGTACTTC
TRBV29-1	.	TRBJ1-4	.	CSAQDTGEKLFF	TGCAGCGCCCAGGATACCGGTGAAAAACTGTTTTTT
TRBV15	.	TRBJ2-1	TRBD2	CATSRDVIAGGYNEQFF	TGTGCCACCAGCAGAGACGTAATAGCGGGAGGCTACAATGAGCAGTTCTTC
TRBV6-1	once	TRBJ2-3	.	CASTPTRRETDTQYF	TGTGCCAGCACCCCCACCCGCAGGGAAACAGATACGCAGTATTTT
TRBV9	.	TRBJ2-1	TRBD2	CASSPMTSGGEQFF	TGTGCCAGCAGCCCGATGACTAGCGGGGGGGAGCAGTTCTTC
TRBV28	.	TRBJ2-1	TRBD2	CASKGSGRPSYNEQFF	TGTGCCAGCAAGGGTAGCGGGAGGCCCTCCTACAATGAGCAGTTCTTC
TRBV3-1/TRBV3-2	.	TRBJ2-2	TRBD1	CASSQVTPFPDSRGLGTGELFF	TGTGCCAGCAGCCAAGTCACCCCTTTTCCCGACTCTAGGGGGCTGGGCACCGGGGAGCTGTTTTTT
TRBV7-9	.	TRBJ1-5	TRBD1	CASSSGTGGKYSNQPQHF	TGTGCCAGCAGCTCCGGGACAGGGGGGAAATATAGCAATCAGCCCCAGCATTTT
TRBV4-1	.	TRBJ1-4	.	CASNTGSGEKLFF	TGCGCCAGCAATACAGGGTCGGGCGAAAAACTGTTTTTT
TRBV6-2/TRBV6-3	.	TRBJ1-3	.	CASSYHGSGSGNTIYF	TGTGCCAGCAGTTACCACGGGTCTGGGTCTGGAAACACCATATATTTT
TRBV30	.	TRBJ2-7	TRBD1	CAWRGQARGQYF	TGTGCCTGGAGGGGACAGGCCAGAGGGCAGTACTTC
TRBV28	once	TRBJ2-7	TRBD1	CASNRPGQGIDEQYF	TGTGCCAGCAACAGACCGGGACAGGGAATTGACGAGCAGTACTTC
TRBV5-8	.	TRBJ1-6	.	CASSSGTLYNSPLHF	TGTGCCAGCAGCTCCGGGACACTCTATAATTCACCCCTCCACTTT
TRBV20-1	few	TRBJ2-7	.	CSASKRTATYEQYF	TGCAGTGCTAGTAAGAGGACAGCGACCTACGAGCAGTACTTC
TRBV11-2	.	TRBJ1-6	TRBD1	CASRLDRGQNSPLHF	TGTGCCAGCAGACTCGACAGGGGGCAGAATTCACCCCTCCACTTT